Listed here is a single T cell receptor (beta chain). Its target is not known. Researchers ran the PCR with 60 Vbeta and 13 Jbeta primers. Repertoires were generated with immunoSEQ multiplex PCR, while TCRdb's copy carries only in-frame clones and drops some. This sample has around 130,000 clones, with 65% to 85% found just once. This CDR3 has 12 residues. V dropped 2 bases and J dropped 10 bases, with 13 bases sitting between them. Germline lookup yields CDR1 GTSNPN and CDR2 SVGIG (reference sequence). This sample is part of a study of cytomegalovirus exposure and HLA in healthy donors. General study results and limits: Most CMV-associated TCR beta chains were later found to appear HLA-restricted.

The material sequenced was PBMCs. This sequence originates from a woman aged 18-29 years in good health and CMV-seronegative. The V and J genes are TRBV30 and TRBJ2-3, with a possible D match to TRBD2 (6 bases). As DNA, the CDR3 is TGTGCCTGGAGTCTCGGGGACTTCGCGCAGTATTTT. Translated, it gives CAWSLGDFAQYF. The entire variable domain, with the rest obtained from reference TRBV30 and TRBJ2-3, is as follows: SQTIHQWPATLVQPVGSPLSLECTVEGTSNPNLYWYRQAAGRGLQLLFYSVGIGQISSEVPQNLSASRPQDRQFILSSKKLLLSDSGFYLCAWSLGDFAQYFGPGTRLTVL.